These 32 T cell receptor beta chains originate from one sample sequenced in a study of blood T cell repertoires in COVID-19 (TCRdb year 2020). Libraries were built with the immunoSEQ multiplex PCR assay. Not all clones reach the TCRdb copy of this immuneACCESS table, which keeps in-frame sequences only. Checked studies attribute under half of the gap to unresolved V genes and leave the rest unexplained. For this sample the table gives around 280,000 clones, of which about nine tenths were detected only once. The ten top clones hold 2% to 2.5% of the sample. Sequenced input: peripheral blood. The source of these receptors is a woman aged 45-60 years who had recovered from COVID-19.

The chain has TRBV6-6 and TRBJ2-1; 8 bases are shared with TRBD1. The ends lost 10 bases at V and 4 bases at J; junction bases unmatched: 9. In germline, CDR1 is MNHNY, CDR2 SVGAGI (reference sequence). The CDR3 has 14 residues. CDR3 sequence (DNA): TGTGCCATATCCCCGGGACAGGAGTACAATGAGCAGTTCTTC. Translation gives CAISPGQEYNEQFF.

CDR3 bases: TGTGCCAGCAGTGAATTCGCCAGCGACTACGAGCAGTACTTC. Its protein is CASSEFASDYEQYF. The chain joins TRBV2 to TRBJ2-7; no clear D. V gave up 2 bases and J gave up 3 bases, with 11 bases separating them. This CDR3 spans 14 amino acids. CDR1 is SNHLY, CDR2 FYNNEI, per germline. The complete variable domain, with remaining parts taken from reference TRBV2 and TRBJ2-7, reads EPEVTQTPSHQVTQMGQEVILRCVPISNHLYFYWYRQILGQKVEFLVSFYNNEISEKSEIFDDQFSVERPDGSNFTLKIRSTKLEDSAMYFCASSEFASDYEQYFGPGTRLTVT.

V and J are TRBV9 and TRBJ1-1; D perhaps matches TRBD1 (6 bases). V was trimmed by 0 bases and J by 3 bases, leaving 15 bases between them. The germline CDR1 and CDR2 sequences are SGDLS and YYNGEE. This CDR3 has 16 residues. The CDR3: CASSVGPRQAHTEAFF. The DNA of the CDR3 is TGTGCCAGCAGCGTAGGACCGAGACAGGCTCACACTGAAGCTTTCTTT.

The chain is built from TRBV27 and TRBJ2-7, with D hard to call. The germline V gene encodes CDR1 MNHEY and CDR2 SMNVEV (reference sequence). CDR3 size: 14 residues. Trimming pared 2 bases from V and 3 bases from J, leaving 11 bases between. CDR3 loop: CASSLKATYYEQYF. CDR3 in DNA: TGTGCCAGCAGTTTAAAAGCAACCTACTACGAGCAGTACTTC.

The V call is TRBV19, the J call TRBJ1-5, with TRBD1 as a possible D gene (5 bases). This CDR3 has 14 amino acids. V shed 4 bases and J shed 2 bases, with 9 bases lying between them. The V gene's germline CDR1 is LNHDA and CDR2 SQIVND (reference sequence). The CDR3 is CASSTGRGNQPQHF. The CDR3 bases are TGTGCCAGTAGTACAGGGCGAGGCAATCAGCCCCAGCATTTT.

The chain carries TRBV5-1 and TRBJ1-1, with a tentative D call TRBD1 (6 bases). V lost 6 bases and J lost 4, with 19 bases in between. The V gene's germline CDR1 is SGHRS and CDR2 YFSETQ. The CDR3 spans 15 residues. CDR3: CASTWSEARGTEAFF. The DNA for the CDR3 is TGCGCCAGCACCTGGTCGGAGGCCAGGGGCACTGAAGCTTTCTTT.

The V and J genes are TRBV7-2 and TRBJ1-1; 8 bases align to TRBD1. The CDR3 covers 17 residues. V was pared by 1 base and J by 6 bases, with 13 bases of the junction left unmatched. Germline V gene sequence: CDR1 SGHTA, CDR2 FQGNSA. The CDR3 coding sequence is TGTGCCAGCAGCTTAGAGGCGTGGACAGGGAATCGGGCTGAAGCTTTCTTT. Its protein is CASSLEAWTGNRAEAFF.

This rearrangement joins TRBV7-2 to TRBJ2-1, with 7 nucleotides matching TRBD1. The CDR3 covers 14 residues. From germline, CDR1 is SGHTA and CDR2 FQGNSA. V was clipped by 2 bases and J by 9 bases; unmatched bases: 7. This CDR3 reads CASSLLDRATEQFF. The CDR3 coding sequence is TGTGCCAGCAGCTTACTTGACAGGGCTACTGAGCAGTTCTTC. Variable domain in full (rest from reference TRBV7-2 and TRBJ2-1): GAGVSQSPSNKVTEKGKDVELRCDPISGHTALYWYRQSLGQGLEFLIYFQGNSAPDKSGLPSDRFSAERTGGSVSTLTIQRTQQEDSAVYLCASSLLDRATEQFFGPGTRLTVL.

The J gene is TRBJ2-1, the V gene TRBV11-1; 8 bases line up with TRBD2. This CDR3 spans 15 amino acids. Germline assignment: CDR1 SGHAT and CDR2 FQDESV (reference sequence). With V trimmed by 5 bases and J by 0 bases, 3 bases remained unmatched. CDR3 in amino acids: CASSLLAGSYNEQFF. The CDR3 nucleotides read TGTGCCAGCAGCCTCCTAGCGGGCTCCTACAATGAGCAGTTCTTC.

The chain recombines TRBV5-4 with TRBJ1-2, with 7 bases matching TRBD1. The germline V gene has CDR1 SGHNT and CDR2 YYREEE (reference sequence). The V and J ends lost 5 bases and 4 bases, in that order; junction bases with no gene match: 5. The CDR3 is 13 amino acids. Here the CDR3 reads CASRSEGAYGYTF. CDR3 nucleotide sequence: TGTGCCAGCAGGAGCGAGGGGGCCTATGGCTACACCTTC.

This clone has a single count. The chain employs TRBV4-2 and TRBJ2-7, with 13 positions matching TRBD2. Unmatched junction bases numbered 8, after V lost 1 base and J lost 2 bases. CDR3 length equals 18 residues. Per germline, CDR1 LGHNA and CDR2 YNFKEQ. Here the CDR3 reads CASSQVAVTSGRTYEQYF. Written as DNA, the CDR3 is TGTGCCAGCAGCCAAGTCGCTGTGACTAGCGGGAGGACCTACGAGCAGTACTTC.

The CDR3 coding sequence is TGTGCCAGTAGTACAGGGGATGACAATGAGCAGTTCTTC. This encodes CASSTGDDNEQFF. The chain is built from TRBV19 and TRBJ2-1; tentatively, D is TRBD1 (6 bases). Germline V gene data show CDR1 as LNHDA and CDR2 as SQIVND (reference sequence). Trimming took off 4 bases at V and 5 bases at J, with 9 bases between the two ends. The CDR3 spans 13 residues.

The chain carries TRBV30 and TRBJ1-1; D call uncertain. Between the trimmed V and J ends, which lost 3 bases and 6 bases, there was a span of 14 bases. This CDR3 is built from 13 residues. The V gene's germline CDR1 is GTSNPN and CDR2 SVGIG (reference sequence). The DNA of the CDR3 is TGTGCCTGGAGGCACGGGAAGGTAGCTGAAGCTTTCTTT. It yields the protein CAWRHGKVAEAFF.

The chain couples TRBV10-3 to TRBJ1-1; 9 bases are shared with TRBD1. Germline V gene data show CDR1 as ENHRY and CDR2 as SYGVKD. The CDR3 consists of 13 residues. V was clipped by 7 bases and J by 4 bases; unmatched bases: 4. This CDR3 reads CAIKTGGGTEAFF. DNA of the CDR3: TGTGCCATCAAGACAGGGGGAGGCACTGAAGCTTTCTTT.

The CDR3: CASSQENSYEQYF. The CDR3, as DNA: TGCGCCAGCAGCCAAGAAAACAGTTACGAGCAGTACTTC. The chain carries TRBV4-1 and TRBJ2-7, with D hard to call. Trimming pared 0 bases from V and 4 bases from J, leaving 7 bases between. Germline loops: CDR1 MGHRA, CDR2 YSYEKL. The CDR3 extends over 13 amino acids.

This CDR3 reads CASSALAGWGTDTQYF. The CDR3 DNA reads TGTGCCAGCAGCGCCCTAGCGGGGTGGGGCACAGATACGCAGTATTTT. This chain joins TRBV7-2 and TRBJ2-3, with TRBD2 matching 9 bases. Germline CDR1 is SGHTA and CDR2 is FQGNSA. CDR3 length: 16 amino acids. V lost 5 bases to trimming and J lost 1 base; unmatched junction nucleotides: 7.

The rearrangement links TRBV5-1 to TRBJ1-5, with D uncertain. The CDR3 is 15 amino acids. The V gene's germline CDR1 is SGHRS and CDR2 YFSETQ. With 0 bases removed from V and 7 bases from J, the gap between germline ends came to 14 bases. The CDR3 region has the DNA TGCGCCAGCAGCTTGGGTCCGGGAGTGGCGCAGCCCCAGCATTTT. Encoded protein: CASSLGPGVAQPQHF.

The chain carries TRBV7-2 and TRBJ2-6; the match to TRBD2 covers 7 bases. CDR1 and CDR2 (germline): SGHTA, FQGNSA. This CDR3 spans 18 amino acids. Losses at the gene ends were 1 base for V and 4 bases for J; bases not matched to a gene: 10. The CDR3 here is CASSLVHVGGDGANVLTF. CDR3 DNA sequence: TGTGCCAGCAGCTTAGTTCATGTGGGGGGGGACGGGGCCAACGTCCTGACTTTC.

The chain employs TRBV7-8 and TRBJ2-5; 10 bases line up with TRBD1. Trimming cost V 5 bases and J 5 bases; bases outside gene matches: 2. Germline CDR1 is SGHVS and CDR2 is FQNEAQ. This CDR3 has 13 amino acids. The DNA of the CDR3 is TGTGCCAGCAGCCGACAGGGGGCGGAGACCCAGTACTTC. Translating gives CASSRQGAETQYF.

The chain links TRBV28 to TRBJ1-6; 8 bases align to TRBD1. Germline-derived CDR1 and CDR2 are MDHEN and SYDVKM. The CDR3 runs 14 residues. V lost 5 bases and J lost 7; bases outside the gene matches: 4. The CDR3 region is CASSPGQGNSPLHF. CDR3 DNA: TGTGCCAGCAGTCCAGGACAGGGCAATTCACCCCTCCACTTT.

V is TRBV5-8 and J is TRBJ2-1, with TRBD2 matching 11 bases. The V gene's germline CDR1 is SGHTS and CDR2 YDEGEE. The CDR3 consists of 16 residues. After removal of 0 bases from V and 2 bases from J, the junction contained 1 base not matched to a gene. The CDR3 DNA reads TGTGCCAGCAGCTTGGGACTAGCGGGACCCTACAATGAGCAGTTCTTC. Translated: CASSLGLAGPYNEQFF. Filled out from reference TRBV5-8 and TRBJ2-1, the complete variable domain reads EAGVTQSPTHLIKTRGQQATLRCSPISGHTSVYWYQQALGLGLQFLLWYDEGEERNRGNFPPRFSGRQFPNYSSELNVNALELEDSALYLCASSLGLAGPYNEQFFGPGTRLTVL.

V gene TRBV19 combines with J gene TRBJ2-1; 12 bases line up with TRBD2. From germline, CDR1 is LNHDA and CDR2 SQIVND (reference sequence). The CDR3 totals 19 residues. V was pared by 7 bases and J by 7 bases, with 20 bases of the junction left unmatched. Here the CDR3 DNA reads TGTGCCAGTACCTCTATAGTGGGCCTCGGACTAGCGGGATTAAATGAGCAGTTCTTC. Its translation: CASTSIVGLGLAGLNEQFF.

Written as DNA, the CDR3 is TGTGCCAGCAGCCCTCTAGCGGGAGGGCCCATCGAGCAGTACTTC. Translation: CASSPLAGGPIEQYF. The genes are TRBV5-6 and TRBJ2-7; 12 bases fit TRBD2. The V gene end was trimmed by 4 bases and the J gene end by 6 bases; junction bases not matched to a gene: 8. The CDR3 spans 15 residues. Germline V lookup: CDR1 SGHDT, CDR2 YYEEEE.

The genes are TRBV7-2 and TRBJ2-1; 13 nucleotides line up with TRBD2. The trim removed 7 bases at V and 12 bases at J, leaving 6 bases unmatched. CDR1 is SGHTA and CDR2 is FQGNSA in the germline V gene. CDR3 length: 13 residues. The CDR3 region has the DNA TGTGCCAGCACCTCACTAGCGGGGGGGCCGCAGTTCTTC. Amino acids: CASTSLAGGPQFF. Supplemented by reference TRBV7-2 and TRBJ2-1, the full variable domain reads GAGVSQSPSNKVTEKGKDVELRCDPISGHTALYWYRQSLGQGLEFLIYFQGNSAPDKSGLPSDRFSAERTGGSVSTLTIQRTQQEDSAVYLCASTSLAGGPQFFGPGTRLTVL.

J is TRBJ2-7 and V is TRBV6-5; a weak D match, TRBD1 (6 bases). V shed 6 bases and J shed 4 bases, with 13 bases lying between them. The CDR3 sequence is 13 residues long. The germline CDR1 and CDR2 sequences are MNHEY and SVGAGI. This chain's CDR3 is CASSDRLKYEQYF. The CDR3 DNA sequence: TGTGCCAGCAGCGACAGGTTGAAATACGAGCAGTACTTC.

The CDR3 here is CASRLTGTRTETQYF. Here the CDR3 DNA reads TGTGCCAGCAGATTAACCGGGACAAGGACGGAGACCCAGTACTTC. V usage is TRBV28 and J usage is TRBJ2-5; a possible D gene is TRBD1 (6 bases). CDR3 length: 15 amino acids. CDR1 is MDHEN and CDR2 is SYDVKM in the germline V gene. The germline V and J ends were trimmed by 6 bases and 5 bases, with 19 bases remaining between them.

The V gene is TRBV28, the J gene TRBJ1-2; no definite D call. CDR1 is MDHEN, CDR2 SYDVKM, per germline. CDR3 size: 12 residues. V lost 4 bases and J 3 bases, leaving 6 bases between the germline ends. In DNA, the CDR3 is TGTGCCAGCAGTTCACTCGACTATGGCTACACCTTC. Protein product: CASSSLDYGYTF.

This clone has a single count. CDR3 protein: CASSREGLAVNIQYF. DNA for the CDR3: TGTGCCAGCAGCAGGGAGGGACTAGCGGTAAACATTCAGTACTTC. The rearrangement links TRBV7-2 to TRBJ2-4; 11 nucleotides match TRBD2. Per the germline V gene, CDR1 is SGHTA and CDR2 is FQGNSA. The CDR3 is 15 residues long. V shed 5 bases and J 6 bases; nucleotides not matched to a gene: 6.

The chain is built from TRBV7-2 and TRBJ1-6; TRBD1 aligns across 10 bases. Trimming removed 5 bases from V and 7 bases from J; junction bases left unmatched: 8. The CDR3 covers 16 residues. Germline V gene data show CDR1 as SGHTA and CDR2 as FQGNSA. This CDR3 is CASSAAPGQGNSPLHF. The CDR3 nucleotides read TGTGCCAGCAGCGCAGCGCCGGGACAGGGGAATTCACCCCTCCACTTT.

This clone was detected only once. This chain connects TRBV7-3 to TRBJ1-1, with 8 bases lining up with TRBD1. Germline-derived CDR1 and CDR2 are SGHTA and FQGTGA. This CDR3 is 14 amino acids long. J gave up 3 bases and V 3 bases, and 3 bases lay outside the gene matches. The CDR3 nucleotides read TGTGCCAGCAGCTTCGGACAGGGCGACACTGAAGCTTTCTTT. Its protein is CASSFGQGDTEAFF.

This clone was picked up one time. This chain connects TRBV3-1 (or the pseudogene TRBV3-2) to TRBJ1-6; the D is unclear. The CDR3 runs to 14 residues. V gave up 1 base and J gave up 6 bases, with 7 bases separating them. Germline lookup yields CDR1 LGHDT and CDR2 YNNKEL (reference sequence). This CDR3 reads CASSQGAPNSPLHF. CDR3 in DNA: TGTGCCAGCAGCCAAGGGGCACCTAATTCACCCCTCCACTTT.

The rearrangement links TRBV30 to TRBJ1-4; TRBD1 matches 7 bases. This CDR3 spans 13 amino acids. The V gene end was trimmed by 3 bases and the J gene end by 5 bases; junction bases not matched to a gene: 3. Germline V gives CDR1 GTSNPN, CDR2 SVGIG (reference sequence). This CDR3 reads CAWRGGPNEKLFF. The CDR3 bases are TGTGCCTGGAGAGGGGGCCCGAATGAAAAACTGTTTTTT.